This T cell receptor beta chain comes out of a study of technical replicates of blood from four donors. Germline CDR1 is SGHTS and CDR2 is YDEGEE. Germline trimming cut 0 bases from V and 8 bases from J; bases unmatched to any gene: 6. This CDR3 is built from 15 residues. Clones were sequenced by immunoSEQ multiplex PCR, and TCRdb holds only the in-frame ones, with some missing. Of about 88,000 clones detected, about 95% appear once; the ten largest clones hold roughly 0.35%. This chain joins TRBV5-8 and TRBJ1-4, with 8 nucleotides matching TRBD1. The receptor's source is a human donor in good health. The source material was T cells isolated from PBMCs. CDR3 protein: CASSLVDRGDEKLFF. CDR3 nucleotides: TGTGCCAGCAGCTTGGTTGACAGGGGCGACGAAAAACTGTTTTTT.